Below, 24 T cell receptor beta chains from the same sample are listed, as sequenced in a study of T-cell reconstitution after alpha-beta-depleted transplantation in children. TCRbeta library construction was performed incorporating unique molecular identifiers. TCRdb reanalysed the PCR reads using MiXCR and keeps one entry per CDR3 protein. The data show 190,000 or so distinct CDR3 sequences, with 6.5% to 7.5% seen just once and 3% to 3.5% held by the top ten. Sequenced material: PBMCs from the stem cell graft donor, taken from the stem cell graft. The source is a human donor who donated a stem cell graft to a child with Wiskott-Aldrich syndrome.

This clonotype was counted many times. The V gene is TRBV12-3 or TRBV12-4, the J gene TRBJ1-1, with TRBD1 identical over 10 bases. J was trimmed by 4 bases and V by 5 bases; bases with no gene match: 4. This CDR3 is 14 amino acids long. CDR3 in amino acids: CASSGGQGTTEAFF. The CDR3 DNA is TGTGCCAGCAGTGGGGGACAGGGGACCACTGAAGCTTTCTTT.

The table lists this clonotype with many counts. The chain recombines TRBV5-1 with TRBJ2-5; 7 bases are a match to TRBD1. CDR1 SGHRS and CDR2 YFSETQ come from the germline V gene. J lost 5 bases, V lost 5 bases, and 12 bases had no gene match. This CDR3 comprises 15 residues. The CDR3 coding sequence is TGCGCCAGCAGTTCGACAGGGTCCATCGGGGAGACCCAGTACTTC. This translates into CASSSTGSIGETQYF.

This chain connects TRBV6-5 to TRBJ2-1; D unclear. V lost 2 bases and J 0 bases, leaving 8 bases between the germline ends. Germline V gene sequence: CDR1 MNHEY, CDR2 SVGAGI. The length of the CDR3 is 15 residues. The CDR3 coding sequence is TGTGCCAGCAGTTACCAGACCAGCTCCTACAATGAGCAGTTCTTC. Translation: CASSYQTSSYNEQFF.

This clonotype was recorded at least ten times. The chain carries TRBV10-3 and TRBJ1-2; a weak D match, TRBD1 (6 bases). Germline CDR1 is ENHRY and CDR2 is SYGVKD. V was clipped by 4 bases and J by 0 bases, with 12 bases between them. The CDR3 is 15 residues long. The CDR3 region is CAISGSGDANYGYTF. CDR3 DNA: TGTGCCATCAGTGGATCAGGGGACGCTAACTATGGCTACACCTTC.

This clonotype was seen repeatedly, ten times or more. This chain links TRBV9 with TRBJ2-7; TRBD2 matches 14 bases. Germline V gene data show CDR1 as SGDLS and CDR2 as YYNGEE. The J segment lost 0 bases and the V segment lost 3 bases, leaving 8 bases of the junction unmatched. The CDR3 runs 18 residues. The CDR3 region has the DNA TGTGCCAGCAGCGCGGGACTAGCGGGAGAGTGGGCCTCCTACGAGCAGTACTTC. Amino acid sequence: CASSAGLAGEWASYEQYF.

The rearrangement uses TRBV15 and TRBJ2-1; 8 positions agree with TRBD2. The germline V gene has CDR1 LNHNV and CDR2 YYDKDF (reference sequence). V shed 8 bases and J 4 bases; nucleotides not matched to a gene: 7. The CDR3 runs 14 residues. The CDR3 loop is CATGISGGYNEQFF. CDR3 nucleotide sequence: TGTGCCACCGGAATAAGCGGGGGTTACAATGAGCAGTTCTTC.

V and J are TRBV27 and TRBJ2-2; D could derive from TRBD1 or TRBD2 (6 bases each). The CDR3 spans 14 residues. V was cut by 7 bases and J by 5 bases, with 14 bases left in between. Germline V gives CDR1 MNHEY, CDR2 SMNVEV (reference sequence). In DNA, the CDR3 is TGTGCCAGCACACAGCCGGGGGCGACCGGGGAGCTGTTTTTT. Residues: CASTQPGATGELFF.

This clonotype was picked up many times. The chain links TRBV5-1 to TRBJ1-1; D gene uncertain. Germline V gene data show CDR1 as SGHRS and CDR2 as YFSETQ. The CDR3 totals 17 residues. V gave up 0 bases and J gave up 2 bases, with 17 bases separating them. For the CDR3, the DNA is TGCGCCAGCAGCTTGGGGTATCGGAGCATCGGAAACACTGAAGCTTTCTTT. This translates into CASSLGYRSIGNTEAFF.

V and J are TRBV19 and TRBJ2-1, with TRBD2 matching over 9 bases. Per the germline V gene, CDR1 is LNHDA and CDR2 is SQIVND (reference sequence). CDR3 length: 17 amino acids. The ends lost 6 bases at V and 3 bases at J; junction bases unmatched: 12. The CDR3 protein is CASRTTGSGSYYNEQFF. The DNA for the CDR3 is TGTGCCAGTAGGACGACGGGTAGCGGGAGTTACTACAATGAGCAGTTCTTC.

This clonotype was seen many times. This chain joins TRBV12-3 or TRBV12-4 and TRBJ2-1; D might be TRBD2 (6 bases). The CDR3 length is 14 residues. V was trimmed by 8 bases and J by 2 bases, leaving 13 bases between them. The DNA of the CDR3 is TGTGCCAGCGCTACTCCGGGAGCCTACAATGAGCAGTTCTTC. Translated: CASATPGAYNEQFF.

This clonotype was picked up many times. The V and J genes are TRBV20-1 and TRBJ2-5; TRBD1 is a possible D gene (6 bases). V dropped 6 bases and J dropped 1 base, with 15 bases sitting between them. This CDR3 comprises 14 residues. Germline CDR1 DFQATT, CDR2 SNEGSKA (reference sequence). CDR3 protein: CSAKTGQPQETQYF. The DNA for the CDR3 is TGCAGTGCCAAGACCGGACAGCCCCAAGAGACCCAGTACTTC.

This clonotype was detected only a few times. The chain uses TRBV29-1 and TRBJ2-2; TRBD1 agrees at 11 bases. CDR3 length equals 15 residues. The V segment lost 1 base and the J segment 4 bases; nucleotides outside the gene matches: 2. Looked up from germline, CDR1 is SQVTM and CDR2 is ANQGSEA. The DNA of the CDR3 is TGCAGCGTTGAAGGGGACAGGGGGTTCACCGGGGAGCTGTTTTTT. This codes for CSVEGDRGFTGELFF.

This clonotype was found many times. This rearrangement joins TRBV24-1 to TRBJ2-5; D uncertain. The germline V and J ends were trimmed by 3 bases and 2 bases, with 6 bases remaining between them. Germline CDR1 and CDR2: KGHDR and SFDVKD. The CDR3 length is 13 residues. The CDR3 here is CATSDQIQETQYF. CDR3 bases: TGTGCCACCAGTGATCAGATTCAAGAGACCCAGTACTTC.

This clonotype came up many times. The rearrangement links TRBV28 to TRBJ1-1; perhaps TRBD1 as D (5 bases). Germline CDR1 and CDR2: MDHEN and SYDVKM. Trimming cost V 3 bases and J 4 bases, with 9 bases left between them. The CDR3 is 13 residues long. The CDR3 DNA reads TGTGCCAGCAGTTTTGAGGGGACCACTGAAGCTTTCTTT. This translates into CASSFEGTTEAFF.

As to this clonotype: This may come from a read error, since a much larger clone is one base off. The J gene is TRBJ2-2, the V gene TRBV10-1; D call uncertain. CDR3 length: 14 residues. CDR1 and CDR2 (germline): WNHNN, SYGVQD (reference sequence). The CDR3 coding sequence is TGCGACAGCAGGTCGGGCCTGAACACCGGGGAGCTGTTTTTT. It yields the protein CDSRSGLNTGELFF.

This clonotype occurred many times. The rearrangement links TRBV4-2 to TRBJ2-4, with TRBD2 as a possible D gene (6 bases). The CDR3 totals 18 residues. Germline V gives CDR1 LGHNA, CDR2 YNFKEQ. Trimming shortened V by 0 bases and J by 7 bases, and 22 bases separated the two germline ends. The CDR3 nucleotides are TGTGCCAGCAGCCAAGATTTTCGTCAGGAGGGGCCGAGGAACATTCAGTACTTC. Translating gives CASSQDFRQEGPRNIQYF.

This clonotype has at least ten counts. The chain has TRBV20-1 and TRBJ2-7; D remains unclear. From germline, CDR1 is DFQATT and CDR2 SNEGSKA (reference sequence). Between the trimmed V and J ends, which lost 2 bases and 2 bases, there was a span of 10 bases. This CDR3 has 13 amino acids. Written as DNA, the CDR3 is TGCAGTGCTAGACAGAACCCCCCCTACGAGCAGTACTTC. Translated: CSARQNPPYEQYF.

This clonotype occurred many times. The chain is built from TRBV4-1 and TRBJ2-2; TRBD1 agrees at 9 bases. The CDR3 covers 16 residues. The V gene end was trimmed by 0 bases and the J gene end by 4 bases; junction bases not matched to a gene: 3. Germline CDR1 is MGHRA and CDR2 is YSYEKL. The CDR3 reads CASSQEDRGSTGELFF. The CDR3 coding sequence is TGCGCCAGCAGCCAAGAAGACAGGGGGAGCACCGGGGAGCTGTTTTTT.

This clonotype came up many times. The CDR3 sequence is CASSFPDTEAFF. The CDR3 nucleotides are TGTGCCAGCAGCTTCCCCGACACTGAAGCTTTCTTT. The V gene is TRBV7-2, the J gene TRBJ1-1; the D is unclear. Trimming removed 3 bases at V and 3 bases at J, with 5 bases between. Germline CDR1 reads SGHTA; CDR2 reads FQGNSA. This CDR3 has 12 amino acids. The variable domain in full, completed from reference TRBV7-2 and TRBJ1-1, reads GAGVSQSPSNKVTEKGKDVELRCDPISGHTALYWYRQSLGQGLEFLIYFQGNSAPDKSGLPSDRFSAERTGGSVSTLTIQRTQQEDSAVYLCASSFPDTEAFFGQGTRLTVV.

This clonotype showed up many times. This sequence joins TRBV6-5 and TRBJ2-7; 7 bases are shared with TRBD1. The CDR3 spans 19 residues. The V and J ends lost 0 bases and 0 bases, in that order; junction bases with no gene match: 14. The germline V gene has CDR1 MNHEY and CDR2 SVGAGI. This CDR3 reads CASSYSSGGRDSRSYEQYF. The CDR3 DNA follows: TGTGCCAGCAGTTACTCGAGCGGTGGCCGGGACAGCCGCTCCTACGAGCAGTACTTC.

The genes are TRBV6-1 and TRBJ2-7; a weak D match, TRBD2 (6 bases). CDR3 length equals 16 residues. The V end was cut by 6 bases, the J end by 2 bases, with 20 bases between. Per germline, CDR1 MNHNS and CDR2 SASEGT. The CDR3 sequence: CASRGDLRGPTYEQYF. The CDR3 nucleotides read TGTGCCAGCAGGGGGGACTTGAGGGGTCCGACCTACGAGCAGTACTTC.

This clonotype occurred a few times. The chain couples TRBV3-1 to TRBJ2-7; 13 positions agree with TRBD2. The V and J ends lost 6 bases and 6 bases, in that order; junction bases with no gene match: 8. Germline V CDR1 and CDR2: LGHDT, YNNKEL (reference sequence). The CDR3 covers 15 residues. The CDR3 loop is CASRHGTSGISEQYF. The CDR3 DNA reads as TGTGCCAGCAGACACGGGACTAGCGGGATTTCCGAGCAGTACTTC.

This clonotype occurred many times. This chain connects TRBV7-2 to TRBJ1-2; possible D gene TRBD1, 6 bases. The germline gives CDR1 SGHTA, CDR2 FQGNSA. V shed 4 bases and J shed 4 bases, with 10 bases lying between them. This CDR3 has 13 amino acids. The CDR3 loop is CASSSYRAYGYTF. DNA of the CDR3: TGTGCCAGCAGCTCCTACAGGGCCTATGGCTACACCTTC.

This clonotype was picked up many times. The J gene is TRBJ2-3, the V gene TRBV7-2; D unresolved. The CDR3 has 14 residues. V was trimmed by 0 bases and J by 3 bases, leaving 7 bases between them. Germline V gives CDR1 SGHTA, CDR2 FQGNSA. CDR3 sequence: CASSLAPKTDTQYF. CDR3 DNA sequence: TGTGCCAGCAGCTTAGCCCCTAAGACAGATACGCAGTATTTT.